Listed below are T cell receptor beta chains from one sample, sequenced in a study of blood T cell repertoires in COVID-19. TCRdb's copy holds only in-frame clones and misses some; the assay was immunoSEQ multiplex PCR. The sample holds hundreds of thousands of clones; about 86% are singletons and the top ten take 3% to 4.5%. Sequencing was performed on PBMCs or T cells enriched from blood (not recorded which). The receptors here all came from a middle-aged woman with acute COVID-19. Each CDR3 is given with its conserved first and last residue. D genes are given only for firm matches. Only part of the rows carry a size: once, few, many, or a class if the clone is expanded.

D gene | clone size | J gene | V gene | CDR3 protein | CDR3 DNA
TRBD1 | - | TRBJ2-3 | TRBV25-1 | CASSALRGHLTDTQYF | TGTGCCAGCAGTGCCCTCAGGGGGCATCTGACAGATACGCAGTATTTT
- | once | TRBJ1-5 | TRBV6-5 | CASRGSGLEQPQHF | TGTGCCAGCAGAGGTTCAGGGCTGGAACAGCCCCAGCATTTT
TRBD1 | - | TRBJ2-7 | TRBV19 | CASSLTGNEQYF | TGTGCCAGTAGCCTGACAGGGAACGAGCAGTACTTC
- | - | TRBJ1-2 | TRBV7-2 | CASSDYDASYGYTF | TGTGCCAGCAGCGACTACGACGCCAGCTATGGCTACACCTTC
- | - | TRBJ1-1 | TRBV5-1 | CASSLFAFGGNTEAFF | TGCGCCAGCAGCCTGTTCGCTTTCGGCGGGAACACTGAAGCTTTCTTT
TRBD2 | once | TRBJ2-3 | TRBV28 | CASSLVGLAGSGDTQYF | TGTGCCAGCAGTTTAGTTGGACTAGCGGGTTCAGGGGATACGCAGTATTTT
- | - | TRBJ1-2 | TRBV28 | CASSPGVYGYTF | TGTGCCAGCAGCCCAGGGGTCTATGGCTACACCTTC
- | once | TRBJ1-5 | TRBV27 | CASRSLAGKGHNQPQHF | TGTGCCAGCAGGTCTTTGGCGGGGAAGGGGCACAATCAGCCCCAGCATTTT
- | - | TRBJ2-7 | TRBV10-3 | CAISAGKYEQYF | TGTGCCATCAGTGCGGGGAAGTACGAGCAGTACTTC
- | once | TRBJ1-2 | TRBV7-9 | CASSSGTAENNYGYTF | TGTGCCAGCAGCTCGGGAACTGCAGAAAATAACTATGGCTACACCTTC
- | - | TRBJ1-5 | TRBV5-5 | CASSLRPGWERNQPQHF | TGTGCCAGCAGCCTCCGCCCGGGTTGGGAGCGCAATCAGCCCCAGCATTTT
- | few | TRBJ1-1 | TRBV11-2 | CASSLRGNTEAFF | TGTGCCAGCAGCTTACGGGGGAACACTGAAGCTTTCTTT
TRBD1 | - | TRBJ1-2 | TRBV28 | CASSSEGAPNYGYTF | TGTGCCAGCAGTTCCGAGGGGGCGCCGAACTATGGCTACACCTTC
TRBD1 | - | TRBJ1-2 | TRBV28 | CASSGTGGLGYTF | TGTGCCAGCAGCGGTACAGGGGGTCTAGGCTACACCTTC
- | few | TRBJ2-1 | TRBV2 | CASSEHNYNEQFF | TGTGCCAGCAGTGAACACAATTACAATGAGCAGTTCTTC
- | - | TRBJ1-5 | TRBV18 | CASSPTPRQSNQPQHF | TGTGCCAGCTCACCCACGCCTAGGCAGAGCAATCAGCCCCAGCATTTT
- | - | TRBJ2-2 | TRBV28 | CASSLWGPQTGELFF | TGTGCCAGCAGTTTATGGGGCCCCCAGACCGGGGAGCTGTTTTTT
- | - | TRBJ2-7 | TRBV3-1/TRBV3-2 | CASTRQGTTPYEQYF | TGTGCCAGCACCCGGCAGGGGACTACCCCTTACGAGCAGTACTTC
- | once | TRBJ1-5 | TRBV21-1 | CASSKQHGDQPQHF | TGTGCCAGCAGCAAACAGCACGGGGATCAGCCCCAGCATTTT
TRBD1 | - | TRBJ1-5 | TRBV28 | CASSPPGQGSGQPQHF | TGTGCCAGCAGTCCTCCGGGACAGGGGTCTGGTCAGCCCCAGCATTTT
TRBD2 | - | TRBJ2-7 | TRBV19 | CASSVLAGAYEQYF | TGTGCCAGTAGTGTGTTAGCGGGAGCCTACGAGCAGTACTTC
- | - | TRBJ2-1 | TRBV18 | CASSLIRDFGEQFF | TGTGCCAGCTCACTTATCCGGGACTTCGGCGAGCAGTTCTTC
- | - | TRBJ2-7 | TRBV6-5 | CASSYTLASGYYEQYF | TGTGCCAGCAGTTACACGCTAGCTTCGGGTTATTACGAGCAGTACTTC
- | - | TRBJ1-6 | TRBV7-6 | CASSPQGSSPLHF | TGTGCCAGCAGCCCTCAAGGGAGCTCACCCCTCCACTTT
TRBD1 | - | TRBJ2-5 | TRBV4-2 | CASSSQGQGAETQYF | TGTGCCAGCAGCTCGCAGGGACAGGGGGCAGAGACCCAGTACTTC
- | - | TRBJ1-4 | TRBV7-2 | CASSKGVVGYGDEKLFF | TGTGCCAGCAGCAAAGGGGTGGTAGGGTATGGTGATGAAAAACTGTTTTTT
TRBD2 | - | TRBJ2-1 | TRBV5-1 | CASSPGLAGSYNEQFF | TGCGCCAGCAGCCCGGGACTAGCGGGGTCCTACAATGAGCAGTTCTTC
TRBD2 | few | TRBJ2-7 | TRBV6-6 | CASSHRRIAGGSHEQYF | TGTGCCAGCAGTCACCGCCGGATAGCGGGAGGGAGCCACGAGCAGTACTTC
TRBD2 | - | TRBJ2-1 | TRBV3-1/TRBV3-2 | CASSPLLAGGPMNEQFF | TGTGCCAGCAGCCCATTACTAGCGGGAGGGCCGATGAATGAGCAGTTCTTC
TRBD2 | - | TRBJ2-2 | TRBV19 | CASKPSGRQTGTGELFF | TGTGCCAGTAAACCTAGCGGGAGACAAACGGGCACCGGGGAGCTGTTTTTT
- | - | TRBJ2-3 | TRBV5-5 | CASSLVLTGAGGTDTQYF | TGTGCCAGCAGCTTGGTCCTAACTGGGGCCGGAGGCACAGATACGCAGTATTTT
TRBD2 | - | TRBJ2-3 | TRBV19 | CASSQAGVTDTQYF | TGTGCCAGTAGCCAGGCGGGAGTAACAGATACGCAGTATTTT
TRBD1 | - | TRBJ1-2 | TRBV7-9 | CASSVGQGAGGYTF | TGTGCCAGCTCGGTAGGACAGGGGGCAGGGGGCTACACCTTC
TRBD2 | once | TRBJ2-1 | TRBV3-1/TRBV3-2 | CASSRSKGLAGVNEQFF | TGTGCCAGCAGCCGTAGTAAGGGCCTAGCGGGAGTCAATGAGCAGTTCTTC
- | - | TRBJ2-5 | TRBV20-1 | CSASLRAYQETQYF | TGCAGTGCTAGTCTCAGAGCGTACCAAGAGACCCAGTACTTC
- | - | TRBJ1-1 | TRBV28 | CASSYRVGTEAFF | TGTGCCAGCAGTTACAGGGTGGGAACTGAAGCTTTCTTT
TRBD2 | - | TRBJ2-2 | TRBV3-1/TRBV3-2 | CASSQSSTSGGDYTGELFF | TGTGCCAGCAGCCAATCCTCGACTAGCGGAGGGGACTACACCGGGGAGCTGTTTTTT
TRBD2 | - | TRBJ2-7 | TRBV4-1 | CASSQAGLGGSSSYEQYF | TGCGCCAGCAGCCAAGCCGGCTTAGGCGGGAGTAGCTCCTACGAGCAGTACTTC
- | few | TRBJ2-7 | TRBV12-3/TRBV12-4 | CASSLGGVYEQYF | TGTGCCAGCAGTTTAGGGGGAGTCTACGAGCAGTACTTC
- | - | TRBJ1-1 | TRBV12-5 | CASGLVWGSSNTEAFF | TGTGCTAGTGGTTTGGTATGGGGCTCTTCGAACACTGAAGCTTTCTTT
- | - | TRBJ1-1 | TRBV5-1 | CASRADTEAFF | TGCGCCAGCAGGGCAGACACTGAAGCTTTCTTT
TRBD1 | - | TRBJ2-7 | TRBV27 | CASSLGTGAYEQYF | TGTGCCAGCAGTCTCGGGACAGGGGCCTACGAGCAGTACTTC
TRBD2 | - | TRBJ2-3 | TRBV30 | CAWRTGGGVTDTQYF | TGTGCCTGGAGGACGGGGGGAGGAGTGACAGATACGCAGTATTTT
TRBD2 | - | TRBJ2-1 | TRBV5-4 | CASSLARLAGGLPEQFF | TGTGCCAGCAGCTTGGCGCGACTAGCGGGAGGGCTCCCTGAGCAGTTCTTC
- | - | TRBJ1-1 | TRBV24-1 | CATSDRDTEAFF | TGTGCCACCAGTGATCGGGACACTGAAGCTTTCTTT
- | - | TRBJ1-1 | TRBV18 | CASSPSLGGGNTEAFF | TGTGCCAGCTCACCTTCTTTGGGAGGAGGGAACACTGAAGCTTTCTTT
TRBD2 | - | TRBJ2-1 | TRBV24-1 | CATSDAPGLAGKSSYNEQFF | TGTGCCACCAGTGATGCCCCGGGACTAGCGGGGAAGAGCTCCTACAATGAGCAGTTCTTC
- | - | TRBJ1-5 | TRBV10-2 | CASSDRYSNQPQHF | TGCGCCAGCAGTGACAGGTATAGCAATCAGCCCCAGCATTTT
TRBD1 | - | TRBJ1-2 | TRBV5-5 | CASSPDRGDYGYTF | TGTGCCAGCAGCCCGGACAGGGGGGATTATGGCTACACCTTC
TRBD1 | - | TRBJ1-6 | TRBV2 | CATSGTESRSPLHF | TGTGCCACCTCGGGGACAGAAAGTCGCTCACCCCTCCACTTT
TRBD2 | - | TRBJ2-2 | TRBV29-1 | CSVKQGSGRITGELFF | TGCAGCGTCAAACAGGGTAGCGGGAGAATCACCGGGGAGCTGTTTTTT
TRBD2 | - | TRBJ2-3 | TRBV30 | CAWSVRTSGGTDTQYF | TGTGCCTGGAGTGTAAGGACTAGCGGTGGAACAGATACGCAGTATTTT
- | - | TRBJ1-2 | TRBV28 | CASSFPGYEGYTF | TGTGCCAGCAGTTTCCCCGGGTACGAAGGCTACACCTTC
- | - | TRBJ1-1 | TRBV27 | CASSLDRPNTEAFF | TGTGCCAGCAGTCTGGACAGACCGAACACTGAAGCTTTCTTT
TRBD2 | - | TRBJ2-7 | TRBV7-2 | CASRGASGRYRVSYEQYF | TGTGCCAGCCGGGGGGCTAGCGGGAGATATAGAGTATCCTACGAGCAGTACTTC